The T cell receptor (beta chain) under discussion was sequenced for a study of regulatory T cells in long-lasting Graves disease. The CDR3 totals 14 residues. V lost 4 bases, J lost 2 bases, and 6 bases lay in between. Germline V gene data show CDR1 as LNHDA and CDR2 as SQIVND (reference sequence). This clonotype was seen at least ten times. What it binds is not known. The time point is: persistent/refractory GD, antithyroid drugs over 5 years with positive TRAb. The TCR library used RNA extracted from PBMCs. From each patient, 8 to 10 milliliters of peripheral blood was drawn and collected into an EDTA anticoagulant tube. Investigators prepared the TCR beta libraries by applying iRepertoire HTBI primers and Arm-PCR of CDR3 regions. TCRdb called the multiplex PCR reads again in MiXCR, with one record for every CDR3 protein. The sample consists of roughly 470,000 distinct CDR3 sequences, more than 20% of them appearing once.

General study findings and limits: The small sample size may have reduced accuracy. Among the persistent patients, some 2,900 public clonotypes were shared, more than the roughly 990 shared among new patients. TRBV28, TRBJ1-2 and TRBJ2-5 emerged as the favored segments in persistent disease.

The rearrangement links TRBV19 to TRBJ2-6; D gene uncertain. This TCR was recovered from a female donor with Graves disease. The sequencing used peripheral blood mononuclear cells (PBMCs), collected when the disease was refractory, from a patient treated with antithyroid drugs. This CDR3 is CASSTGAGANVLTF. The CDR3 DNA sequence: TGTGCCAGTAGTACAGGTGCTGGGGCCAACGTCCTGACTTTC.